The 20 T cell receptor beta chains reported below all come from one sample, sequenced in a study of human T cells and chemical hapten exposure. In TCRdb, the RACE reads were re-called with MiXCR into one record per CDR3 protein. Among 300,000 to 400,000 distinct CDR3 sequences listed, 5% to 6.5% were seen once. Time point defined: pre-sensitization, week 0. Described treatment: therapeutic diphenylcyclopropenone sensitization with weekly scalp DPC. The sequencing here drew on whole blood, taken in connection with sensitization to the hapten diphenylcyclopropenone (DPC). These receptors all stem from a woman in her 50s with alopecia areata. Some clones in this sample may be carry-over from other donors' samples.

The chain carries TRBV27 and TRBJ1-1; no reliable D call. Germline CDR1 reads MNHEY; CDR2 reads SMNVEV (reference sequence). The CDR3 loop spans 13 amino acids. V was trimmed by 1 base and J by 4 bases, leaving 7 bases between them. CDR3 sequence: CASSLFLSTEAFF. The CDR3 coding sequence is TGTGCCAGCAGTTTATTCCTAAGCACTGAAGCTTTCTTT.

The chain links TRBV6-5 to TRBJ2-5; 7 bases align to TRBD2. Germline V gene sequence: CDR1 MNHEY, CDR2 SVGAGI. CDR3 length: 16 residues. V lost 7 bases to trimming and J lost 0 bases; unmatched junction nucleotides: 11. The CDR3 reads CASKILGLGDQETQYF. DNA for the CDR3: TGTGCCAGCAAGATCCTAGGACTAGGAGACCAAGAGACCCAGTACTTC.

This clonotype was observed at least ten times. This chain uses TRBV5-1 with TRBJ2-3; 7 bases fit TRBD2. V gave up 0 bases and J gave up 2 bases; unmatched junction bases: 3. CDR1 and CDR2 (germline): SGHRS, YFSETQ. The CDR3 has 15 residues. CDR3 DNA sequence: TGCGCCAGCAGCTTGGACGGGACTACCACAGATACGCAGTATTTT. Translation gives CASSLDGTTTDTQYF.

This clonotype showed up just a few times. The rearrangement links TRBV20-1 to TRBJ1-1; D unclear. Trimming removed 0 bases from V and 0 bases from J, with 14 bases in between. The CDR3 runs 16 residues. The germline V gene has CDR1 DFQATT and CDR2 SNEGSKA (reference sequence). CDR3 sequence reads: CSARERPGSLNTEAFF. The CDR3, as DNA: TGCAGTGCTAGAGAGAGACCGGGCAGTTTGAACACTGAAGCTTTCTTT.

This clonotype was seen many times. The chain uses TRBV12-3 or TRBV12-4 and TRBJ2-5, with 7 nucleotides matching TRBD2. The CDR3 sequence is 14 residues long. Trimming removed 3 bases from V and 1 base from J; junction bases left unmatched: 2. The CDR3 coding sequence is TGTGCCAGCAGTTTGGCGGGGGTCCAAGAGACCCAGTACTTC. Protein product: CASSLAGVQETQYF.

This clonotype came up many times. This chain uses TRBV6-5 with TRBJ2-6; D unresolved. V lost 6 bases and J lost 2, with 11 bases in between. There are 15 residues in the CDR3. CDR1 and CDR2 (germline): MNHEY, SVGAGI. This chain's CDR3 is CASSRQPTGANVLTF. CDR3 DNA: TGTGCCAGCAGCCGTCAGCCTACTGGGGCCAACGTCCTGACTTTC.

There are a few counts of this clonotype. The chain has TRBV15 and TRBJ1-5; the match to TRBD1 covers 8 bases. The CDR3 extends over 16 amino acids. Trimming took 4 bases from V and 1 from J; bases not matched to a gene: 6. Germline loops: CDR1 LNHNV, CDR2 YYDKDF (reference sequence). CDR3 sequence reads: CATSTYTGGSNQPQHF. DNA of the CDR3: TGTGCCACCAGCACTTATACAGGGGGGAGCAATCAGCCCCAGCATTTT.

This clonotype occurred many times. The chain is built from TRBV10-3 and TRBJ2-7; 13 bases agree with TRBD2. The V and J ends lost 8 bases and 2 bases, in that order; junction bases with no gene match: 3. CDR1 ENHRY and CDR2 SYGVKD come from the germline V gene. The CDR3 has 14 residues. CDR3 sequence reads: CAIAGTSGTYEQYF. The CDR3 nucleotides read TGTGCCATCGCCGGGACTAGCGGGACCTACGAGCAGTACTTC.

Only one count was recorded for this clonotype. The chain is built from TRBV7-2 and TRBJ1-1; 7 nucleotides agree with TRBD1. The ends lost 2 bases at V and 10 bases at J; junction bases unmatched: 4. The CDR3 spans 12 residues. In germline, CDR1 is SGHTA, CDR2 FQGNSA. CDR3 loop: CASSLRSGGAFF. CDR3 nucleotide sequence: TGTGCCAGCAGCTTAAGATCAGGGGGAGCTTTCTTT.

In its sample, this clonotype was seen a few times. V is TRBV6-1 and J is TRBJ1-6, with D tentatively TRBD1 (5 bases). Germline assignment: CDR1 MNHNS and CDR2 SASEGT. The CDR3 totals 14 residues. The V gene lost 6 bases and the J gene lost 10 bases, with 16 bases spanning the gap. The CDR3 DNA follows: TGTGCCAGCAGAGGAGAACAGGTCCAATCACCCCTCCACTTT. The encoded protein is CASRGEQVQSPLHF.

The J gene is TRBJ2-1, the V gene TRBV20-1, with 9 bases identical to TRBD1. Trimming cost V 1 base and J 6 bases; bases outside gene matches: 4. Germline V gives CDR1 DFQATT, CDR2 SNEGSKA (reference sequence). CDR3 length equals 14 residues. The CDR3 loop is CSARGDRAINEQFF. In DNA, the CDR3 is TGCAGTGCTAGAGGGGACAGGGCTATCAATGAGCAGTTCTTC.

This clonotype was recorded a few times. V and J are TRBV6-5 and TRBJ1-4; D remains ambiguous. The CDR3 is 15 amino acids. The V and J ends lost 6 bases and 8 bases respectively, with 19 bases between them. Looked up from germline, CDR1 is MNHEY and CDR2 is SVGAGI. CDR3: CASRNTWPIGEKLFF. The CDR3 nucleotides read TGTGCCAGCAGAAACACGTGGCCGATAGGGGAAAAACTGTTTTTT.

This clonotype was recorded many times. The CDR3: CSVKGSMYGYTF. The DNA for the CDR3 is TGCAGCGTTAAGGGGAGTATGTATGGCTACACCTTC. The chain couples TRBV29-1 to TRBJ1-2; D possibly corresponds to TRBD1 (5 bases). This CDR3 comprises 12 residues. Germline V lookup: CDR1 SQVTM, CDR2 ANQGSEA. V gave up 5 bases and J gave up 5 bases, with 12 bases separating them.

This chain joins TRBV2 and TRBJ2-5, with 8 positions matching TRBD1. In germline, CDR1 is SNHLY, CDR2 FYNNEI. The CDR3 has 12 amino acids. Trimming at V came to 6 bases and at J to 4 bases, leaving 1 base not matched to a gene. In DNA form, the CDR3 reads TGTGCCAGCAGGACAGGGGTAGAGACCCAGTACTTC. Its protein product is CASRTGVETQYF. The whole variable domain, remainder taken from reference TRBV2 and TRBJ2-5, is EPEVTQTPSHQVTQMGQEVILRCVPISNHLYFYWYRQILGQKVEFLVSFYNNEISEKSEIFDDQFSVERPDGSNFTLKIRSTKLEDSAMYFCASRTGVETQYFGPGTRLLVL.

This clonotype appeared a few times. The chain uses TRBV6-6 and TRBJ1-4; no clear D gene. Germline-derived CDR1 and CDR2 are MNHNY and SVGAGI (reference sequence). This CDR3 comprises 13 residues. The V and J ends lost 5 bases and 4 bases respectively, with 8 bases between them. The CDR3 bases are TGTGCCAGCAGTCACCCTAATAATGAAAAACTGTTTTTT. Its protein product is CASSHPNNEKLFF.

This clonotype has at least ten counts. The chain carries TRBV18 and TRBJ1-5, with D possibly matching TRBD1 (5 bases). Per the germline V gene, CDR1 is KGHSH and CDR2 is LQKENI. V was cut by 5 bases and J by 1 base, with 9 bases left in between. The CDR3 extends over 14 amino acids. The CDR3 region is CASSSGQSNQPQHF. The CDR3 DNA reads TGTGCCAGCTCATCTGGACAAAGCAATCAGCCCCAGCATTTT.

This clonotype showed up just a few times. J is TRBJ1-1 and V is TRBV29-1; D is ambiguous. Per the germline V gene, CDR1 is SQVTM and CDR2 is ANQGSEA. The CDR3 runs 13 residues. Trimming stripped 5 bases from V and 4 bases from J, with 14 bases between. The CDR3 sequence: CSVRREWATEAFF. The CDR3 DNA reads as TGCAGCGTTAGGAGGGAATGGGCCACTGAAGCTTTCTTT. Full variable domain (rest looked up from reference TRBV29-1 and TRBJ1-1): SAVISQKPSRDICQRGTSLTIQCQVDSQVTMMFWYRQQPGQSLTLIATANQGSEATYESGFVIDKFPISRPNLTFSTLTVSNMSPEDSSIYLCSVRREWATEAFFGQGTRLTVV.

This clonotype has more than one count but fewer than ten. The V gene is TRBV3-1, the J gene TRBJ2-2, with 12 nucleotides matching TRBD2. V shed 1 base and J 7 bases; nucleotides not matched to a gene: 4. The CDR3 consists of 16 residues. Per germline, CDR1 LGHDT and CDR2 YNNKEL (reference sequence). CDR3 nucleotide sequence: TGTGCCAGCAGCCAAGCTAGCGGGGGGGCCGGCGGGGAGCTGTTTTTT. Translating it yields CASSQASGGAGGELFF.

This clonotype came up a few times. This chain joins TRBV28 and TRBJ2-7, with 7 bases that match TRBD1. The CDR3 spans 14 residues. Trimming took 5 bases from V and 9 from J; bases not matched to a gene: 13. Germline V gene sequence: CDR1 MDHEN, CDR2 SYDVKM. The CDR3 sequence is CASSLGTDLLGQYF. DNA of the CDR3: TGTGCCAGCAGTCTGGGGACAGACCTCTTGGGGCAGTACTTC.

This clonotype was counted at least ten times. The chain recombines TRBV6-1 with TRBJ2-7, with D maybe TRBD2 (6 bases). Deletions cut 5 bases from V and 0 bases from J, with 17 bases between. Germline CDR1 is MNHNS and CDR2 is SASEGT. The CDR3 has 16 residues. The CDR3 protein is CASSLNIREDSYEQYF. The CDR3 DNA is TGTGCCAGCAGTCTTAACATAAGGGAGGACTCCTACGAGCAGTACTTC.